What follows describes a single T cell receptor (beta chain). Its specificity is not known. The record originates from a study of T cell repertoires in cytomegalovirus infection. Study overall: Indicated by public TCR beta signatures were CMV infection and matching HLA type. Whole-study results and caveats: HLA-C-restricted CMV clonotypes gave the most frequent clonotype in two of eight donors. Based on cumulative public TCR beta family frequency, carriers of CMV plus the relevant HLA were identified.

TCRdb itself ran the reads through MiXCR, one entry per CDR3 protein. The sample includes around 180,000 distinct CDR3 sequences, 28% seen only once; the top ten take 30% to 35%. This CDR3 region has 14 residues. V shed 5 bases and J 2 bases; nucleotides not matched to a gene: 6. Germline lookup yields CDR1 SGHVS and CDR2 FNYEAQ. The sequencing input was PBMCs. V usage is TRBV7-6 and J usage is TRBJ2-7; 7 bases match TRBD1. This TCR came from a human donor in good health (CMV status not recorded). Some clones in this sample may be carry-over from other donors' samples. CDR3 protein: CASSPIRGTYEQYF. The CDR3 DNA reads as TGTGCCAGCAGCCCAATCAGGGGGACCTACGAGCAGTACTTC.